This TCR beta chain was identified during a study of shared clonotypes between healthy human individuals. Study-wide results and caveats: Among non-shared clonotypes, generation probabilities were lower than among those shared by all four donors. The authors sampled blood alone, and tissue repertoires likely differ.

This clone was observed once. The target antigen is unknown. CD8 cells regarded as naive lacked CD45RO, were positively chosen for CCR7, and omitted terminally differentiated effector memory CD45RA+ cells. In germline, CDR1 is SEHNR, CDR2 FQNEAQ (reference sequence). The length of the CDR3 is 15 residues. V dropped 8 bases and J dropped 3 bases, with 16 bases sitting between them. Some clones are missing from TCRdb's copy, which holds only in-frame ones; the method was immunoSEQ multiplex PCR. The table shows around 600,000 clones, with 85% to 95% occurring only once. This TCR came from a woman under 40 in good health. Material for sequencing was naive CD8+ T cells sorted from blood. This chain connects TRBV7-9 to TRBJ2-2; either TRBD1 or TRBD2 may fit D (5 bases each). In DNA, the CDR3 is TGTGCCAGCGGTGGACAAACGGGGTACACCGGGGAGCTGTTTTTT. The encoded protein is CASGGQTGYTGELFF. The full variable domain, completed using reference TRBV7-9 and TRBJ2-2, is DTGVSQNPRHKITKRGQNVTFRCDPISEHNRLYWYRQTLGQGPEFLTYFQNEAQLEKSRLLSDRFSAERPKGSFSTLEIQRTEQGDSAMYLCASGGQTGYTGELFFGEGSRLTVL.